This TCR beta chain was identified during a study of molecular identifiers for immune sequencing clone quantification. This CDR3 is built from 16 residues. With 1 base clipped from V and 3 bases from J, the junction kept 5 bases outside the gene matches. This clonotype was seen ten or more times. TCRdb re-analysed the PCR reads in MiXCR, keeping a single row per CDR3 protein. The profile shows 350,000 or so distinct CDR3 sequences, over 20% of them singletons. This sequence joins TRBV12-3 or TRBV12-4 and TRBJ1-1, with 10 bases identical to TRBD1. The receptor was derived from a human donor in good health. Some libraries in this study had Jurkat cell RNA spiked in. Source material: naive CD8+ T cells from blood, with Jurkat cell RNA spiked in. Stated subset: FACS-sorted CD8+CD4-CCR7+CD45RA+ naive T cells. CDR3 nucleotides: TGTGCCAGCAGTTTAGTGGTTGGGACAGGGGACACTGAAGCTTTCTTT. Protein sequence: CASSLVVGTGDTEAFF.